A selection of T cell receptor beta chains follows, all from one sample in a study of shared clonotypes between healthy human individuals. Clones were sequenced by immunoSEQ multiplex PCR, and TCRdb holds only the in-frame ones, with some missing. The sample holds under 2,000,000 clones, about 95% seen once. The sequenced sample consisted of naive CD8+ T cells sorted from blood. These receptors originate from a man younger than 35 in good health. Each CDR3 is given with its conserved first and last residue. Fields, in order: CDR3 length, V gene, CDR3 protein.

>15|TRBV25-1
CASSMTFGEGNEQFF
>13|TRBV29-1
CSVAQYPQETQYF
>12|TRBV6-4
CASRGGPYEQYF
>15|TRBV7-9
CASSFAGTSTYEQYF
>13|TRBV29-1
CSVGQAYQETQYF
>13|TRBV30
CAWSFTGSTEAFF
>13|TRBV7-8
CASSPGPGDEQYF
>13|TRBV7-9
CASSLGANEKLFF
>16|TRBV11-2
CASKGSSYRDTDTQYF
>16|TRBV5-6
CASSSGTGAANEKLFF